A selection of T cell receptor beta chains follows, all from one sample in a study of cytomegalovirus exposure and HLA in healthy donors. Measured with immunoSEQ multiplex PCR; TCRdb has only the in-frame clones, and not every one. The repertoire holds roughly 70,000 clones, with about 96% as singletons. The material sequenced was PBMCs. The receptor source for this set is a man in his late teens or twenties in good health and CMV-seronegative. The CDR3 runs from the conserved cysteine through the conserved F or W. A D gene is named only where the DNA matches it firmly.

D: -; V: TRBV2; J: TRBJ1-2; CDR3: CASSEEPVYGYTF
D: TRBD1; V: TRBV28; J: TRBJ2-3; CDR3: CASRNRDRGFADTQYF
D: -; V: TRBV27; J: TRBJ2-3; CDR3: CASTRGGTTPSTDTQYF
D: TRBD1; V: TRBV5-1; J: TRBJ1-2; CDR3: CASSYGTGGLGYTF
D: TRBD1; V: TRBV7-9; J: TRBJ2-7; CDR3: CASSTTGGEQYF
D: -; V: TRBV9; J: TRBJ1-3; CDR3: CASSVAPTGTSMNTIYF
D: -; V: TRBV6-5; J: TRBJ1-6; CDR3: CASSYQGRNSPLHF
D: TRBD2; V: TRBV10-3; J: TRBJ2-5; CDR3: CAISEGLADQETQYF
D: TRBD1; V: TRBV29-1; J: TRBJ2-2; CDR3: CSVSTGGDFNTGELFF
D: -; V: TRBV6-1; J: TRBJ1-3; CDR3: CASRQYPGNTIYF
D: TRBD1; V: TRBV4-1; J: TRBJ1-4; CDR3: CASSLDRGNEKLFF
D: TRBD1; V: TRBV28; J: TRBJ1-5; CDR3: CASSPDRSIQPQHF
D: -; V: TRBV28; J: TRBJ1-2; CDR3: CASSSPPAIPNYGYTF
D: TRBD2; V: TRBV5-5; J: TRBJ2-2; CDR3: CASSSTPTSGTGELFF
D: TRBD1; V: TRBV28; J: TRBJ1-2; CDR3: CASSFPGTGSDYGYTF
D: -; V: TRBV7-9; J: TRBJ2-7; CDR3: CASSLLQGYNEQYF
D: -; V: TRBV9; J: TRBJ1-3; CDR3: CASSVAGDPSGNTIYF
D: TRBD1; V: TRBV5-4; J: TRBJ1-6; CDR3: CASSLGTGWSNSPLHF
D: TRBD2; V: TRBV5-6; J: TRBJ2-7; CDR3: CASSLDGTMYEQYF
D: TRBD1; V: TRBV6-1; J: TRBJ1-2; CDR3: CASSPGTTGGGYTF
D: TRBD1; V: TRBV4-1; J: TRBJ2-7; CDR3: CASSQDPGQGGGEQYF
D: -; V: TRBV11-2; J: TRBJ1-1; CDR3: CASSGRGNTEAFF
D: -; V: TRBV7-6; J: TRBJ2-7; CDR3: CASSPTEGEQYF
D: TRBD2; V: TRBV19; J: TRBJ2-7; CDR3: CASSIDVGGEQYF
D: -; V: TRBV5-1; J: TRBJ1-4; CDR3: CASSPGETNEKLFF
D: TRBD1; V: TRBV11-2; J: TRBJ2-5; CDR3: CASSQPGDRVSETQYF
D: -; V: TRBV27; J: TRBJ1-1; CDR3: CASSSFSNTEAFF